This T cell receptor (beta chain) was recorded in a study of cytomegalovirus exposure and HLA in healthy donors. The CDR3 is 15 amino acids. The trim removed 3 bases at V and 3 bases at J, leaving 2 bases unmatched. Germline-derived CDR1 and CDR2 are SEHNR and FQNEAQ (reference sequence). The PCR employed 60 Vbeta primers together with 13 Jbeta primers. The repertoire was sequenced with immunoSEQ multiplex PCR; TCRdb's copy has only in-frame clones and lacks some. The sample carries about 180,000 clones, less than 85% recorded once. The sequenced sample was PBMCs. This TCR came from a man aged 35 to 55 in good health and CMV-seronegative. The chain couples TRBV7-9 to TRBJ2-3; TRBD2 matches 11 bases. CDR3 residues: CASSFTSGGTDTQYF. In DNA form, the CDR3 reads TGTGCCAGCAGCTTCACTAGCGGGGGTACAGATACGCAGTATTTT.